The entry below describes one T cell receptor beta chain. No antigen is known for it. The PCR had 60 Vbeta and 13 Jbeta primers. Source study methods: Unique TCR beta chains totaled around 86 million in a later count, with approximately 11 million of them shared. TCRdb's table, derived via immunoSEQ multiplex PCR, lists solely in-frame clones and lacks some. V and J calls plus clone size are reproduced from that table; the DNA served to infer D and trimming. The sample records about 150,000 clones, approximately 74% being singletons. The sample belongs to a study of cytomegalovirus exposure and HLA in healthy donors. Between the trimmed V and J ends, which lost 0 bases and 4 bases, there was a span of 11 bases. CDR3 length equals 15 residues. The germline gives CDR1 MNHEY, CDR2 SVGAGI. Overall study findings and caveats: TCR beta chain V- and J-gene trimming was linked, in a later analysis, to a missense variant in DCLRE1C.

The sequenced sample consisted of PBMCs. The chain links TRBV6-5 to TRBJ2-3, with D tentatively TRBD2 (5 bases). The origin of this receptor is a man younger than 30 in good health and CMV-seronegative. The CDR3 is CASSYSRAGADTQYF. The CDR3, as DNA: TGTGCCAGCAGTTACTCGAGGGCGGGTGCAGATACGCAGTATTTT.